This entry lists 2 T cell receptor beta chains sequenced from one sample in a study of blood T cell repertoires in COVID-19. Profiled with immunoSEQ multiplex PCR; TCRdb holds only in-frame clones, not every one. The sample has around 94,000 clones, 75% to 90% seen once. The source material was peripheral blood. These receptors were obtained from an elderly man with acute or convalescent COVID-19.

The gene calls are TRBV7-9 and TRBJ2-5, with 7 bases aligning to TRBD1. This CDR3 spans 16 amino acids. The germline CDR1 and CDR2 sequences are SEHNR and FQNEAQ (reference sequence). The V segment lost 5 bases and the J segment 3 bases; nucleotides outside the gene matches: 12. The CDR3 DNA reads TGTGCCAGCAGCCCGCCCTTGGGACAGAGAAAAGAGACCCAGTACTTC. Encoded protein: CASSPPLGQRKETQYF.

The CDR3: CASSLDEVGTGGSNQPQHF. The CDR3 DNA is TGTGCCAGCAGCTTAGATGAGGTAGGGACAGGGGGTAGCAATCAGCCCCAGCATTTT. The chain has TRBV11-3 and TRBJ1-5; 11 nucleotides align to TRBD1. Germline lookup yields CDR1 SGHNT and CDR2 YENEEA. V lost 0 bases and J lost 0; bases outside the gene matches: 7. The CDR3 extends over 19 amino acids.